These T cell receptor beta chains were read from a single sample in a study of identical twins. Via MiXCR, TCRdb re-called the 5' RACE reads, giving one row per CDR3 protein. The table includes just under 650,000 distinct CDR3 sequences, around 7.5% detected once. The sample was also linked to a second study, of yellow fever vaccine responses in identical twins.

Material for sequencing was PBMCs. These receptors were taken from a woman aged 18-29 years in good health. The conserved cysteine and the conserved F or W are not part of the CDR3 here. Rows give clone size only sometimes, using once, few, many, or a class for an expanded clone.

J	size	V	CDR3
TRBJ1-5	NA	TRBV4-1	ASSQWGRGVQPQH
TRBJ1-1	few	TRBV11-2	ASSPPSTVNTEAF
TRBJ2-3	few	TRBV4-2	ASTQAGQGGTDTQY
TRBJ2-2	NA	TRBV6-2/TRBV6-3	ASSDRGPNTGELF
TRBJ2-2	many	TRBV29-1	STPGQGGTGELF
TRBJ2-1	few	TRBV5-1	ASIRGPGYNEQF
TRBJ2-3	few	TRBV6-5	ASSSSGQGTSTDTQY
TRBJ1-2	many	TRBV20-1	SASNRGYGYT
TRBJ2-7	few	TRBV14	ASSQDGTILWGEQY
TRBJ1-2	few	TRBV18	ASSPDRDIGYT
TRBJ1-4	few	TRBV28	ASSLNAGTSSEKLF
TRBJ2-5	NA	TRBV5-1	ASSLTDTGMETQY
TRBJ2-1	few	TRBV9	ASSAGLAYRDNEQF
TRBJ1-4	NA	TRBV5-1	ASSFRCCDNEKLF
TRBJ1-5	many	TRBV5-1	ASSPTGGAGQPQH
TRBJ2-2	many	TRBV4-1	ASSQVKGNTGELF
TRBJ2-3	few	TRBV7-9	ASSLRGGGIDTQY
TRBJ2-2	many	TRBV12-3/TRBV12-4	ASSPQLVSGELF
TRBJ1-1	NA	TRBV5-1	ASNPRQKQVGGTEAF
TRBJ2-7	NA	TRBV6-5	ASSYWGRDYEQY
TRBJ2-2	many	TRBV12-3/TRBV12-4	ASSLGVNTGELF
TRBJ1-6	NA	TRBV7-9	ASSPGQGHNSPLH
TRBJ2-3	many	TRBV29-1	SVLGLAVITDTQY
TRBJ2-5	many	TRBV6-6	ASSLTSRETQY
TRBJ1-6	many	TRBV28	ASNQQGNNSPLH
TRBJ1-2	many	TRBV10-3	AISPTGPNYGYT
TRBJ2-3	few	TRBV4-2	ASSQQSGSNTDTQY
TRBJ1-2	many	TRBV24-1	ATPRTGAVDYGYT
TRBJ1-5	few	TRBV2	ASSELGGAS
TRBJ2-1	NA	TRBV20-1	SAIGGSSYNEQF
TRBJ2-2	NA	TRBV20-1	SAPGLGNTGELF
TRBJ2-3	few	TRBV7-8	ASSPRDILITDTQY
TRBJ1-1	many	TRBV24-1	ATSETGGNTEAF
TRBJ1-1	many	TRBV4-1	ASSQVTPPNTEAF
TRBJ1-2	many	TRBV20-1	SAREGISGGYT
TRBJ2-5	few	TRBV20-1	SARVGMETQY
TRBJ2-1	few	TRBV5-1	ASSLSRGTGLDEQF
TRBJ2-1	NA	TRBV24-1	ATSRPGKSYNEQF
TRBJ2-3	NA	TRBV6-5	ASSYGTTNTDTQY
TRBJ1-5	many	TRBV7-9	ASGTQNQPQH
TRBJ2-5	many	TRBV18	ASSPGGQETQY
TRBJ2-1	NA	TRBV19	ASSSSSVGTYNEQF